A single sample is the source of the 27 T cell receptor beta chains below, sequenced in a study of T cell repertoires in cytomegalovirus infection. TCRdb reprocessed the reads with MiXCR, giving one entry per CDR3 protein. The data contain about half a million distinct CDR3 sequences, around 30% of them seen just once; the ten biggest clones take up around a sixth. These receptors lack a known antigen. Sample: cultured PBMCs, taken from culture after CMV antigen stimulation. These receptors were collected from a human donor in good health (CMV status not recorded). Some clones in this sample may be carry-over from other donors' samples.

This chain connects TRBV5-6 to TRBJ2-3; 15 bases fit TRBD2. This CDR3 spans 17 amino acids. Trimming took 4 bases from V and 5 from J; bases not matched to a gene: 8. CDR1 SGHDT and CDR2 YYEEEE come from the germline V gene. The CDR3 nucleotides are TGTGCCAGCAGCACCAGCCCGGGACTAGCGGGAGGAGATACGCAGTATTTT. Its protein product is CASSTSPGLAGGDTQYF.

The CDR3 nucleotides are TGTGCCAGCAGTTTTGGGCAGGGGACTAATGAAAAACTGTTTTTT. Amino acid sequence: CASSFGQGTNEKLFF. The chain combines TRBV12-3 or TRBV12-4 with TRBJ1-4; TRBD1 is a possible D gene (6 bases). With 3 bases removed from V and 2 bases from J, the gap between germline ends came to 10 bases. The CDR3 spans 15 residues.

The chain joins TRBV12-3 or TRBV12-4 to TRBJ2-1; possible D gene TRBD2, 5 bases. CDR3 length: 13 residues. V was trimmed by 8 bases and J by 7 bases, leaving 15 bases between them. CDR3 amino acids: CASGSGTGNEQFF. The CDR3 DNA reads as TGTGCCAGCGGTTCGGGAACGGGAAATGAGCAGTTCTTC.

This clonotype was seen a few times. The chain recombines TRBV12-3 or TRBV12-4 with TRBJ1-5; possible D gene TRBD1, 5 bases. Between the trimmed V and J ends, which lost 3 bases and 2 bases, there was a span of 11 bases. The CDR3 consists of 15 residues. The chain's CDR3 is CASSFAGHGNQPQHF. The CDR3 DNA is TGTGCCAGCAGTTTCGCGGGGCACGGCAATCAGCCCCAGCATTTT.

This clonotype was seen a handful of times. The rearrangement links TRBV11-3 to TRBJ2-3; perhaps D is TRBD1 or TRBD2 (6 bases each). The length of the CDR3 is 17 residues. Germline V gives CDR1 SGHNT, CDR2 YENEEA. V lost 1 base, J lost 2 bases, and 16 bases lay in between. As DNA, the CDR3 is TGTGCCAGCAGCTTAGGGACTTGGGGGGCTATCACAGATACGCAGTATTTT. The encoded protein is CASSLGTWGAITDTQYF.

This chain joins TRBV25-1 and TRBJ2-1, with D perhaps TRBD1 (6 bases). V was cut by 3 bases and J by 7 bases, with 13 bases left in between. The CDR3 is 14 residues long. CDR1 is MGHDK, CDR2 SYGVNS, per germline. The CDR3 DNA reads TGTGCCAGCAGTGATACGACAGGTTTGAATGAGCAGTTCTTC. As protein: CASSDTTGLNEQFF.

The chain combines TRBV7-2 with TRBJ2-5; maybe TRBD2 (6 bases). The CDR3 loop spans 16 amino acids. Deletions cut 5 bases from V and 2 bases from J, with 18 bases between. CDR1 is SGHTA and CDR2 is FQGNSA in the germline V gene. CDR3 DNA sequence: TGTGCCAGCAGCCCCCCTCTTGGGGGGTTTCAAGAGACCCAGTACTTC. Protein product: CASSPPLGGFQETQYF.

A few counts support this clonotype. The chain links TRBV6-6 to TRBJ2-1; D is unclear. The germline V gene has CDR1 MNHNY and CDR2 SVGAGI (reference sequence). The CDR3 has 12 amino acids. V was cut by 11 bases and J by 4 bases, with 12 bases left in between. This CDR3 reads CAGSNSYNEQFF. CDR3 coding DNA: TGTGCCGGATCGAACAGTTACAATGAGCAGTTCTTC.

This clonotype has just a few counts. The rearrangement joins TRBV7-2 to TRBJ2-1, with 10 nucleotides matching TRBD2. Unmatched junction bases numbered 17, after V lost 5 bases and J lost 4 bases. The length of the CDR3 is 19 residues. The germline CDR1 and CDR2 sequences are SGHTA and FQGNSA. In DNA form, the CDR3 reads TGTGCCAGCAGCGACCCCCCGAGCGGGAGGGTTCTTTTATACAATGAGCAGTTCTTC. Its translation: CASSDPPSGRVLLYNEQFF.

The genes are TRBV27 and TRBJ2-5, with 8 bases lining up with TRBD1. Germline V lookup: CDR1 MNHEY, CDR2 SMNVEV (reference sequence). The CDR3 consists of 17 residues. V dropped 4 bases and J dropped 2; count of bases not matched to a gene: 12. The CDR3 loop reads CASSYFWTGQEQETQYF. The CDR3 nucleotides are TGTGCCAGCAGTTACTTCTGGACAGGGCAGGAGCAAGAGACCCAGTACTTC.

The V gene is TRBV5-6, the J gene TRBJ1-6; D remains ambiguous. V lost 2 bases to trimming and J lost 6 bases, with 9 bases between them. Germline values: CDR1 SGHDT, CDR2 YYEEEE. The CDR3 has 14 amino acids. The CDR3 is CASSFGRINSPLHF. The DNA of the CDR3 is TGTGCCAGCAGCTTCGGTCGGATTAATTCACCCCTCCACTTT.

The genes are TRBV18 and TRBJ2-7; TRBD1 matches at 8 bases. This CDR3 comprises 16 residues. After removal of 0 bases from V and 2 bases from J, the junction contained 6 bases not matched to a gene. The germline gives CDR1 KGHSH, CDR2 LQKENI. CDR3 residues: CASSPPGGRGPYEQYV. CDR3 DNA: TGTGCCAGCTCACCACCTGGAGGCAGGGGGCCCTACGAGCAGTACGTC.

This clonotype showed up just a few times. The V call is TRBV28, the J call TRBJ2-7, with 13 nucleotides matching TRBD2. Trimming cost V 5 bases and J 4 bases; bases outside gene matches: 5. CDR3 size: 15 residues. From germline, CDR1 is MDHEN and CDR2 SYDVKM. The CDR3 loop is CASSPGTSGVYEQYV. The DNA of the CDR3 is TGTGCCAGCAGTCCCGGGACTAGCGGGGTTTACGAGCAGTACGTC.

This sequence joins TRBV5-1 and TRBJ1-1; no clear D. Germline-derived CDR1 and CDR2 are SGHRS and YFSETQ. The CDR3 runs 13 residues. The V end was cut by 6 bases, the J end by 1 base, with 10 bases between. The CDR3 spells CASTGKSNTEAFF. The CDR3 nucleotides are TGCGCCAGCACGGGGAAATCGAACACTGAAGCTTTCTTT.

This chain joins TRBV6-2 or TRBV6-3 and TRBJ2-1; D possibly corresponds to TRBD1 (6 bases). CDR1 MNHEY and CDR2 SVGEGT come from the germline V gene. V was pared by 2 bases and J by 7 bases, with 12 bases between. The length of the CDR3 is 14 residues. DNA for the CDR3: TGTGCCAGCAGTTACGGGACACTCCTTAATGAGCAGTTCTTC. Translation gives CASSYGTLLNEQFF.

The chain employs TRBV2 and TRBJ2-7; 11 bases match TRBD1. J lost 6 bases, V lost 5 bases, and 6 bases had no gene match. The CDR3 contains 14 residues. CDR1 SNHLY and CDR2 FYNNEI come from the germline V gene. CDR3 sequence: CASSFTGTGGEQYF. CDR3 DNA sequence: TGTGCCAGCAGTTTCACCGGGACAGGGGGCGAGCAGTACTTC.

The chain is built from TRBV11-3 and TRBJ2-1; TRBD2 matches 8 bases. The CDR3 runs to 17 residues. Looked up from germline, CDR1 is SGHNT and CDR2 is YENEEA. V dropped 2 bases and J dropped 4; count of bases not matched to a gene: 10. The CDR3 protein is CASSLRRLAGLYNEQFF. The CDR3 nucleotides read TGTGCCAGCAGCTTACGGAGGTTAGCGGGGTTGTACAATGAGCAGTTCTTC.

This clonotype was seen only a few times. The V gene is TRBV7-2, the J gene TRBJ2-4; 11 bases align to TRBD2. Germline trimming cut 1 base from V and 1 base from J; bases unmatched to any gene: 12. CDR3 length: 20 amino acids. CDR1 and CDR2 from the germline V gene are SGHTA and FQGNSA. CDR3 protein: CASSLVSSGGGIGAKNIQYF. CDR3 in DNA: TGTGCCAGCAGCTTAGTCAGTAGCGGGGGGGGTATTGGGGCCAAAAACATTCAGTACTTC.

This rearrangement joins TRBV4-3 to TRBJ2-1, with 11 bases aligning to TRBD2. Per the germline V gene, CDR1 is LGHNA and CDR2 is YSLEER. V was clipped by 2 bases and J by 5 bases; unmatched bases: 2. This CDR3 region has 15 residues. Here the CDR3 reads CASSQTSGSNNEQFF. CDR3 in DNA: TGCGCCAGCAGCCAAACTAGCGGGAGCAACAATGAGCAGTTCTTC.

V is TRBV20-1 and J is TRBJ2-3; TRBD2 agrees at 11 bases. The CDR3 is 15 residues long. Germline loops: CDR1 DFQATT, CDR2 SNEGSKA (reference sequence). The V and J ends lost 3 bases and 4 bases, in that order; junction bases with no gene match: 6. The CDR3 DNA follows: TGCAGTGCTAGTCAACTAGCGGGAGACCCAGATACGCAGTATTTT. Amino acids: CSASQLAGDPDTQYF.

V is TRBV7-9 and J is TRBJ1-5, with 9 bases identical to TRBD1. After removal of 5 bases from V and 4 bases from J, the junction contained 9 bases not matched to a gene. Germline V CDR1 and CDR2: SEHNR, FQNEAQ (reference sequence). The CDR3 totals 16 residues. The CDR3 loop is CASSETGTGSNQPQHF. CDR3 DNA: TGTGCCAGCAGCGAGACCGGGACAGGGTCGAATCAGCCCCAGCATTTT.

The chain joins TRBV24-1 to TRBJ1-1; the match to TRBD1 covers 8 bases. The CDR3 is 14 amino acids. V lost 7 bases, J lost 1 base, and 4 bases stayed unmatched. The germline CDR1 and CDR2 sequences are KGHDR and SFDVKD. CDR3 sequence reads: CATSRGQGNTEAFF. CDR3 nucleotides: TGTGCCACCAGCCGTGGACAGGGGAACACTGAAGCTTTCTTT.

This rearrangement joins TRBV29-1 to TRBJ1-1, with D maybe TRBD1 (5 bases). The germline V gene has CDR1 SQVTM and CDR2 ANQGSEA. The CDR3 sequence is 13 residues long. Trimming pared 5 bases from V and 1 base from J, leaving 11 bases between. In nucleotides, the CDR3 is TGCAGCGTTAGCAGGGTGGGGAACACTGAAGCTTTCTTT. Protein product: CSVSRVGNTEAFF.

At least ten counts were recorded for this clonotype. This chain links TRBV5-6 with TRBJ2-1, with D maybe TRBD2 (6 bases). Trimming stripped 2 bases from V and 2 bases from J, with 14 bases between. The CDR3 has 16 residues. Germline CDR1 SGHDT, CDR2 YYEEEE. The CDR3 region is CASSFWASAAYNEQFF. The CDR3 DNA follows: TGTGCCAGCAGCTTTTGGGCTAGCGCGGCCTACAATGAGCAGTTCTTC.

The sample holds one count of this clonotype. V gene TRBV18 combines with J gene TRBJ2-1; D is possibly TRBD2 (6 bases). Between the trimmed V and J ends, which lost 4 bases and 9 bases, there was a span of 16 bases. Per germline, CDR1 KGHSH and CDR2 LQKENI. The CDR3 consists of 14 residues. The CDR3 DNA reads TGTGCCAGCTCACGATTGCCGACTAGAGGTGAGCAGTTCTTC. This translates into CASSRLPTRGEQFF.

This clonotype was recorded a few times. The chain uses TRBV5-1 and TRBJ1-2; 9 bases are shared with TRBD1. The CDR3 has 13 amino acids. Trimming at V came to 4 bases and at J to 6 bases, leaving 4 bases not matched to a gene. Germline V gene data show CDR1 as SGHRS and CDR2 as YFSETQ. This CDR3 reads CASSRQGDDGYTF. In nucleotides, the CDR3 is TGCGCCAGCAGCCGACAGGGGGACGATGGCTACACCTTC.

This rearrangement joins TRBV3-1 to TRBJ2-5, with D tentatively TRBD1 (5 bases). Germline V gene sequence: CDR1 LGHDT, CDR2 YNNKEL (reference sequence). The CDR3 consists of 16 residues. Trimming shortened V by 1 base and J by 5 bases, and 17 bases separated the two germline ends. The CDR3 DNA is TGTGCCAGCAGCCAAGGCGTGGGGCAGGTTGCGGAGACCCAGTACTTC. It yields the protein CASSQGVGQVAETQYF.